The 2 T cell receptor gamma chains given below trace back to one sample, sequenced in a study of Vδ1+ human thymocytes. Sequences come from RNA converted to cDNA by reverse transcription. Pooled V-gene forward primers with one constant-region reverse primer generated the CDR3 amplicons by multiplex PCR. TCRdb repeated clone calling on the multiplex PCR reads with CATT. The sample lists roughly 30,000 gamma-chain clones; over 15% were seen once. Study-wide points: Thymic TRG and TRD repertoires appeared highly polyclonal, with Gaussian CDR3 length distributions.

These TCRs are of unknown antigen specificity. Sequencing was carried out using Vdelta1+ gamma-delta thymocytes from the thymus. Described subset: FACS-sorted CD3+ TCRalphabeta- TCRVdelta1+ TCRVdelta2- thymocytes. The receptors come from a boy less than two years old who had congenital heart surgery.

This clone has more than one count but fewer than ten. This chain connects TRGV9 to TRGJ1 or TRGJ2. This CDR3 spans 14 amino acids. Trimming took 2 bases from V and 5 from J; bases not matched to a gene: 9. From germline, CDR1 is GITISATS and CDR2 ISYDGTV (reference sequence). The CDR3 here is CALWEGKYDYKKLF. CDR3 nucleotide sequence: TGTGCCTTGTGGGAGGGCAAGTACGATTATAAGAAACTCTTT.

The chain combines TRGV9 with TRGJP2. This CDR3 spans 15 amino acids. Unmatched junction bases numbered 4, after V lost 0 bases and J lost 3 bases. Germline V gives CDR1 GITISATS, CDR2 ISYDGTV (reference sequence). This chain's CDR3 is CALWEVRGSDWIKTF. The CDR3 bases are TGTGCCTTGTGGGAGGTGCGAGGTAGTGATTGGATCAAGACGTTT.